This T cell receptor (beta chain) was recorded in a study of shared clonotypes between healthy human individuals. The naive CD8 fraction comprised CD45RO-negative cells positively selected for CCR7 and excluded terminally differentiated effector memory CD45RA+ cells. The repertoire was sequenced with immunoSEQ multiplex PCR; TCRdb's copy has only in-frame clones and lacks some. This sample has some 1,900,000 clones, with over 85% found just once. From germline, CDR1 is SNHLY and CDR2 FYNNEI. V lost 8 bases and J lost 1, with 11 bases in between. The CDR3 is made up of 13 amino acids. Broader study findings: Compared with memory subsets, naive subsets generally had larger estimated richness. Apart from blood, nothing was sampled; tissue repertoires likely differ.

A note on this clone: Its antigen is unknown.

Sequenced material: naive CD8+ T cells sorted from blood. The chain recombines TRBV2 with TRBJ1-1; unclear D gene. This TCR came from a man between 18 and 29 years old in good health. CDR3 region: CASSWEANTEAFF. The DNA for the CDR3 is TGTGCCAGCTCCTGGGAGGCGAACACTGAAGCTTTCTTT.